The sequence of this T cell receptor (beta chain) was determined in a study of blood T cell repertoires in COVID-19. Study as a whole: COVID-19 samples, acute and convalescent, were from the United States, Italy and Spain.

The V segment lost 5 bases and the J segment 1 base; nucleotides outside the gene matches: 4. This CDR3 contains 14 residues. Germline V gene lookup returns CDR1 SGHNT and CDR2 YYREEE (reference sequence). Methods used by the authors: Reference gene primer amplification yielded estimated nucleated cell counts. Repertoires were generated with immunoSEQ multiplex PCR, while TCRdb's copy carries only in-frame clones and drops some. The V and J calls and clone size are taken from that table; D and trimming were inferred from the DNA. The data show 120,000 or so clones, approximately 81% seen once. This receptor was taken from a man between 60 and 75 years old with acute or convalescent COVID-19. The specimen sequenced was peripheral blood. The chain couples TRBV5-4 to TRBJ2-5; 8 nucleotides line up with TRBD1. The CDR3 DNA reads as TGTGCCAGCAGTTACGACAGGGGCCAAGAGACCCAGTACTTC. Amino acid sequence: CASSYDRGQETQYF.